Listed here are 19 T cell receptor beta chains from one sample, sequenced in a study of blood T cell repertoires in COVID-19. Clones were read by immunoSEQ multiplex PCR, and TCRdb kept only the in-frame ones, dropping some. This sample has some 190,000 clones, with 80% to 90% found just once. Sequencing used peripheral blood. These receptors originate from a man in his 60s with acute or convalescent COVID-19.

The V call is TRBV2, the J call TRBJ2-5, with D perhaps matching TRBD2 (6 bases). CDR3 size: 14 residues. Trimming shortened V by 7 bases and J by 4 bases, and 16 bases separated the two germline ends. Germline CDR1 reads SNHLY; CDR2 reads FYNNEI. The CDR3 DNA follows: TGTGCCAGCACCCGAGAGGAGGGAGCAGAGACCCAGTACTTC. Protein: CASTREEGAETQYF.

V is TRBV5-1 and J is TRBJ2-7, with TRBD1 matching over 11 bases. Trimming at V came to 4 bases and at J to 5 bases, leaving 8 bases not matched to a gene. The CDR3 contains 15 residues. The V gene's germline CDR1 is SGHRS and CDR2 YFSETQ. CDR3 loop: CASSTGTGGLNEQYF. CDR3 nucleotides: TGCGCCAGCAGCACGGGGACAGGGGGTCTCAACGAGCAGTACTTC.

This chain joins TRBV3-1 (or the pseudogene TRBV3-2) and TRBJ2-5; tentative D call: TRBD2 (6 bases). V gave up 3 bases and J gave up 6 bases, with 14 bases separating them. Germline CDR1 reads LGHDT; CDR2 reads YNNKEL (reference sequence). The CDR3 length is 14 residues. The chain's CDR3 is CASSHNGTPQTQYF. The CDR3 region has the DNA TGTGCCAGCAGCCATAACGGGACTCCGCAGACCCAGTACTTC.

DNA for the CDR3: TGTGCCAGCGGGGGACAAAAGGACGGGGAGCTGTTTTTT. Its protein is CASGGQKDGELFF. The chain is built from TRBV7-3 and TRBJ2-2, with D perhaps matching TRBD1 (6 bases). Germline V lookup: CDR1 SGHTA, CDR2 FQGTGA. The V end lost 8 bases, the J end lost 7 bases, and 14 bases lay between the germline ends. This CDR3 spans 13 amino acids.

The J gene is TRBJ2-3, the V gene TRBV7-2; possibly TRBD2 for D (5 bases). Germline CDR1 is SGHTA and CDR2 is FQGNSA. This CDR3 has 14 amino acids. V lost 0 bases and J lost 6, with 10 bases in between. CDR3 in amino acids: CASSLAPRGDTQYF. CDR3 bases: TGTGCCAGCAGCTTAGCCCCAAGAGGGGATACGCAGTATTTT.

As regards this clone: Other nucleotide sequences from this sample produce the same CDR3. The V gene is TRBV4-1, the J gene TRBJ2-1, with TRBD2 matching over 9 bases. This CDR3 spans 16 amino acids. Germline lookup yields CDR1 MGHRA and CDR2 YSYEKL. V shed 3 bases, J shed 0 bases, and the junction held 3 bases outside the gene matches. The CDR3 region has the DNA TGCGCCAGCAGCCAGTTACTAGCGGGCTCCTACAATGAGCAGTTCTTC. Amino acids: CASSQLLAGSYNEQFF.

The rearrangement uses TRBV11-1 and TRBJ2-1, with D possibly matching TRBD2 (6 bases). Germline V lookup: CDR1 SGHAT, CDR2 FQDESV (reference sequence). This CDR3 has 16 amino acids. Trimming removed 5 bases from V and 9 bases from J, with 23 bases in between. Written as DNA, the CDR3 is TGTGCCAGCAGCCCGTCAGTGGGAGGCCCCTGGGGTGAGCAGTTCTTC. Translated: CASSPSVGGPWGEQFF.

This clone was seen a handful of times. DNA for the CDR3: TGTGCCAGCAGCTTATTGGGGAGGGACACTGAAGCTTTCTTT. It is translated as CASSLLGRDTEAFF. The chain links TRBV5-6 to TRBJ1-1, with D unresolved. The CDR3 runs 14 residues. Germline CDR1 SGHDT, CDR2 YYEEEE. V was pared by 2 bases and J by 3 bases, with 11 bases between. Complete variable domain (other parts from reference TRBV5-6 and TRBJ1-1): DAGVTQSPTHLIKTRGQQVTLRCSPKSGHDTVSWYQQALGQGPQFIFQYYEEEERQRGNFPDRFSGHQFPNYSSELNVNALLLGDSALYLCASSLLGRDTEAFFGQGTRLTVV.

The chain combines TRBV28 with TRBJ2-1, with D possibly being TRBD1 (5 bases). Germline CDR1 reads MDHEN; CDR2 reads SYDVKM. V dropped 4 bases and J dropped 12 bases, with 10 bases sitting between them. CDR3 length: 11 residues. In DNA, the CDR3 is TGTGCCAGCAGTTACCAGGGAAGGCAGTTCTTC. Its protein product is CASSYQGRQFF.

The chain is built from TRBV9 and TRBJ1-2; 9 nucleotides agree with TRBD1. Per germline, CDR1 SGDLS and CDR2 YYNGEE. Trimming removed 3 bases from V and 2 bases from J; junction bases left unmatched: 2. The CDR3 loop spans 14 amino acids. This CDR3 is CASSEQGANYGYTF. CDR3 DNA: TGTGCCAGCAGCGAACAGGGGGCCAACTATGGCTACACCTTC. The whole variable domain, remainder taken from reference TRBV9 and TRBJ1-2, is DSGVTQTPKHLITATGQRVTLRCSPRSGDLSVYWYQQSLDQGLQFLIQYYNGEERAKGNILERFSAQQFPDLHSELNLSSLELGDSALYFCASSEQGANYGYTFGSGTRLTVV.

The gene calls are TRBV3-1 (or the pseudogene TRBV3-2) and TRBJ2-1; a weak D match, TRBD2 (6 bases). Between the trimmed V and J ends, which lost 3 bases and 11 bases, there was a span of 20 bases. There are 15 residues in the CDR3. Germline CDR1 reads LGHDT; CDR2 reads YNNKEL (reference sequence). The CDR3 here is CASSQHGGSEGQQFF. The DNA for the CDR3 is TGTGCCAGCAGCCAGCACGGAGGGAGCGAGGGTCAGCAGTTCTTC.

The chain recombines TRBV5-1 with TRBJ2-2; D is unclear. The CDR3 is 15 amino acids. Trimming left V 1 base short and J 4 bases short, with 11 bases between. Germline V CDR1 and CDR2: SGHRS, YFSETQ. This CDR3 reads CASSLNPEPTGELFF. The CDR3 coding sequence is TGCGCCAGCAGCTTGAATCCGGAGCCCACCGGGGAGCTGTTTTTT. Filled out from reference TRBV5-1 and TRBJ2-2, the complete variable domain reads KAGVTQTPRYLIKTRGQQVTLSCSPISGHRSVSWYQQTPGQGLQFLFEYFSETQRNKGNFPGRFSGRQFSNSRSEMNVSTLELGDSALYLCASSLNPEPTGELFFGEGSRLTVL.

V is TRBV7-8 and J is TRBJ2-5; 14 bases are a match to TRBD2. The CDR3 is 17 residues long. Trimming cost V 5 bases and J 6 bases; bases outside gene matches: 11. The V gene's germline CDR1 is SGHVS and CDR2 FQNEAQ. The CDR3 reads CASSPRGLAGDGKTQYF. The CDR3 bases are TGTGCCAGCAGCCCACGGGGACTAGCGGGAGATGGGAAGACCCAGTACTTC.

This chain joins TRBV9 and TRBJ1-3, with unresolved D. CDR1 SGDLS and CDR2 YYNGEE come from the germline V gene. The CDR3 consists of 16 residues. Trimming took 0 bases from V and 0 from J, leaving 10 bases between them. CDR3 sequence: CASSVGNSLSGNTIYF. The CDR3 DNA reads TGTGCCAGCAGCGTAGGAAACAGTCTCTCTGGAAACACCATATATTTT.

This chain joins TRBV27 and TRBJ2-3; 9 nucleotides align to TRBD1. CDR1 and CDR2 from the germline V gene are MNHEY and SMNVEV (reference sequence). The CDR3 extends over 15 amino acids. J lost 2 bases, V lost 4 bases, and 4 bases had no gene match. Here the CDR3 DNA reads TGTGCCAGCAGTTACCGGGACAGGGCCACAGATACGCAGTATTTT. Translating it yields CASSYRDRATDTQYF.

Comment on this clone: One end of the junction is discordant with germline, which a read error may explain. The V and J genes are TRBV27 and TRBJ1-2; D perhaps matches TRBD1 (6 bases). This CDR3 has 14 amino acids. Germline V gene sequence: CDR1 MNHEY, CDR2 SMNVEV (reference sequence). CDR3 loop: CASAVAGGAYDYTF. The CDR3 DNA reads TGTGCCAGCGCTGTCGCGGGGGGCGCCTATGACTACACCTTC.

The genes are TRBV9 and TRBJ2-2, with D uncertain. Germline V gene sequence: CDR1 SGDLS, CDR2 YYNGEE. Trimming removed 3 bases at V and 6 bases at J, with 12 bases between. The CDR3 is made up of 14 amino acids. The CDR3 DNA sequence: TGTGCCAGCAGCGCAACCTCTACCGCCGGGGAGCTGTTTTTT. It specifies CASSATSTAGELFF.

The table lists this clone with a few counts. The chain has TRBV28 and TRBJ1-1; maybe TRBD1 (5 bases). Looked up from germline, CDR1 is MDHEN and CDR2 is SYDVKM. This CDR3 is built from 12 residues. Trimming cost V 6 bases and J 3 bases, with 8 bases left between them. CDR3 bases: TGTGCCAGCAGCCGACAGTACACTGAAGCTTTCTTT. Translating gives CASSRQYTEAFF.

The V call is TRBV6-5, the J call TRBJ2-5, with 7 bases identical to TRBD1. V lost 2 bases, J lost 4 bases, and 10 bases stayed unmatched. This CDR3 spans 16 amino acids. CDR1 and CDR2 (germline): MNHEY, SVGAGI. The DNA for the CDR3 is TGTGCCAGCAGTTACAGGGGGCGCTTGAGGGGAGAGACCCAGTACTTC. Translating gives CASSYRGRLRGETQYF.